The 12 T cell receptor beta chains listed next were all sequenced from one sample in a study of neoadjuvant anti-PD-1 for oral cavity cancer. TCRdb keeps only in-frame clones here, not all; method: immunoSEQ multiplex PCR. This table holds roughly 16,000 clones, under 70% found once. The material sequenced was PBMCs, taken before nivolumab (anti-PD-1) treatment. These receptors were taken from a person aged 40 to 85 with oral cavity squamous cell carcinoma.

This clone is labeled medium-sized. The chain recombines TRBV27 with TRBJ2-1; TRBD2 agrees at 13 bases. The V gene end was trimmed by 6 bases and the J gene end by 5 bases; junction bases not matched to a gene: 4. The CDR3 spans 15 residues. Germline V lookup: CDR1 MNHEY, CDR2 SMNVEV (reference sequence). For the CDR3, the DNA is TGTGCCAGCAGGTCCGGGACTAGCGGGAACAATGAGCAGTTCTTC. Residues: CASRSGTSGNNEQFF.

The table lists this clone with a few counts. Here the CDR3 reads CASTPAGVRQPQHF. CDR3 bases: TGTGCCAGCACTCCAGCGGGGGTACGTCAGCCCCAGCATTTT. The chain combines TRBV28 with TRBJ1-5; maybe TRBD1 (5 bases). The V end was cut by 7 bases, the J end by 6 bases, with 16 bases between. Germline V CDR1 and CDR2: MDHEN, SYDVKM. CDR3 length: 14 amino acids.

V and J are TRBV6-5 and TRBJ2-1, with D perhaps matching TRBD2 (5 bases). With 2 bases removed from V and 0 bases from J, the gap between germline ends came to 8 bases. Germline V gene sequence: CDR1 MNHEY, CDR2 SVGAGI. The CDR3 runs 15 residues. CDR3 bases: TGTGCCAGCAGTTACGAGGGTTTCTCCTACAATGAGCAGTTCTTC. This encodes CASSYEGFSYNEQFF.

The genes are TRBV6-1 and TRBJ1-2; 7 bases map to TRBD1. After removal of 6 bases from V and 3 bases from J, the junction contained 7 bases not matched to a gene. Germline loops: CDR1 MNHNS, CDR2 SASEGT. The CDR3 sequence is 14 residues long. The CDR3 loop is CASRGGGRDYGYTF. CDR3 nucleotides: TGTGCCAGCAGGGGAGGGGGCAGGGACTATGGCTACACCTTC.

The rearrangement joins TRBV5-1 to TRBJ2-5; 7 bases map to TRBD1. V shed 1 base, J shed 3 bases, and the junction held 6 bases outside the gene matches. The CDR3 extends over 15 amino acids. The V gene's germline CDR1 is SGHRS and CDR2 YFSETQ. In nucleotides, the CDR3 is TGCGCCAGCAGCTTGCCTTCCGGGACAGAAGAGACCCAGTACTTC. It translates to CASSLPSGTEETQYF.

This rearrangement joins TRBV10-3 to TRBJ2-7; 8 bases agree with TRBD1. The germline V gene encodes CDR1 ENHRY and CDR2 SYGVKD. V shed 3 bases, J shed 2 bases, and the junction held 3 bases outside the gene matches. The CDR3 length is 14 residues. DNA for the CDR3: TGTGCCATCAGTGATAGACAGGGGCCCTACGAGCAGTACTTC. This codes for CAISDRQGPYEQYF.

The rearrangement uses TRBV19 and TRBJ1-5; 7 bases match TRBD1. The V gene end was trimmed by 9 bases and the J gene end by 0 bases; junction bases not matched to a gene: 5. CDR1 is LNHDA and CDR2 is SQIVND in the germline V gene (reference sequence). The CDR3 loop spans 14 amino acids. DNA of the CDR3: TGTGCCAGCAGGACAGGAAATAGCAATCAGCCCCAGCATTTT. It yields the protein CASRTGNSNQPQHF.

V and J are TRBV19 and TRBJ2-6; 8 positions match TRBD1. Germline assignment: CDR1 LNHDA and CDR2 SQIVND (reference sequence). The J segment lost 0 bases and the V segment lost 7 bases, leaving 17 bases of the junction unmatched. The CDR3 has 20 residues. CDR3 loop: CASKSRPGGDVASGANVLTF. CDR3 sequence (DNA): TGTGCCAGTAAGAGTAGGCCAGGGGGCGATGTGGCCTCTGGGGCCAACGTCCTGACTTTC.

The CDR3 sequence: CASSVPQNFLYNEQFF. In DNA form, the CDR3 reads TGTGCCAGTAGTGTCCCTCAGAATTTCCTTTACAATGAGCAGTTCTTC. The chain links TRBV19 to TRBJ2-1; D is uncertain. CDR1 is LNHDA, CDR2 SQIVND, per germline (reference sequence). This CDR3 contains 16 residues. Trimming removed 5 bases at V and 4 bases at J, with 18 bases between.

This clone was recorded a few times. V and J are TRBV28 and TRBJ2-1, with D tentatively TRBD2 (6 bases). V lost 5 bases and J 2 bases, leaving 28 bases between the germline ends. CDR3 size: 20 residues. The germline V gene has CDR1 MDHEN and CDR2 SYDVKM. CDR3 in DNA: TGTGCCAGCAGTCTCCGGGAGTCACTTCCAAGGGGCCTTGCCTACAATGAGCAGTTCTTC. It is translated as CASSLRESLPRGLAYNEQFF.

This chain uses TRBV6-6 with TRBJ2-7, with TRBD2 matching 8 bases. This CDR3 is built from 14 residues. V shed 4 bases and J 5 bases; nucleotides not matched to a gene: 7. Germline CDR1 is MNHNY and CDR2 is SVGAGI (reference sequence). CDR3 sequence: CASSSSGSSNEQYF. In nucleotides, the CDR3 is TGTGCCAGCAGTTCAAGCGGGAGCAGCAACGAGCAGTACTTC.

The chain recombines TRBV6-1 with TRBJ1-1, with TRBD1 as a possible D gene (5 bases). Trimming left V 2 bases short and J 1 base short, with 14 bases between. The CDR3 runs 16 residues. Germline V gives CDR1 MNHNS, CDR2 SASEGT. CDR3 sequence (DNA): TGTGCCAGCAGTGAATGGGTCAGGGTGAGGAACACTGAAGCTTTCTTT. It yields the protein CASSEWVRVRNTEAFF.